The TCR beta chain under discussion was sequenced for a study of tumour-infiltrating T cells in Burkitt lymphoma (dated by TCRdb to 2019 to 2021). Looking at the study overall: All epidemiological subtypes of Burkitt lymphoma were represented among the 75 to 100 patients who made up the cohort. TCR repertoire data were correlated with clinical outcome; productive clonality predicted overall and progression-free survival, independent of established prognosticators including age at diagnosis.

The library relied on the immunoSEQ multiplex PCR assay. Sourced from immuneACCESS, this table was stored by TCRdb with only in-frame sequences that have V and J called. A share of the clones is absent; for the studies checked, an unresolved V gene accounts for under half, and the remainder has no known explanation. The sample records roughly 690 clones, around 79% of which are singletons. Jointly, the top ten make up over 20% of the sample. Germline trimming amounts to 6 bases on V and 4 bases on J, with 2 as the count of junction bases outside the gene matches. The germline V gene (reference sequence) specifies DFQATT as CDR1 and SNEGSKA as CDR2. Its CDR3 holds 11 amino acids, cysteine through phenylalanine. The read is trimmed to its CDR3 DNA, 33 bases read in frame from base 1. As to this clone: What antigen it recognizes has not been identified. Base-call qualities are not available, and no considerably larger clone is one nucleotide away.

What the work shows at the level of the full study, not this receptor alone: Several public clonotypes were found to be shared across numerous Burkitt lymphoma patients, which suggests a shared tumour neoantigen selection that is absent from diffuse large B-cell lymphoma.

The origin of this receptor is a human donor with Burkitt lymphoma. The sequence links TRBV20-1 to TRBJ2-5, and 7 junctional nucleotides match TRBD2. The sequencing sample was made of tumor tissue. In nucleotide form, the sequence is TGCAGTGCAAGCGGGATAGAGACCCAGTACTTC. This codes for CSASGIETQYF.